These 22 T cell receptor beta chains share one sample of origin, sequenced in a study of blood T cells in healthy people across ages. Primed by a sample-barcoded 5' primer and a J-beta primer mix, a second PCR proceeded for 7 to 11 cycles. TCRdb analysed the 5' RACE reads with MiXCR anew, one entry per CDR3 protein. The sample holds about 1.4 million distinct CDR3 sequences, approximately 59% seen once. The specimen was blood. The receptors here all came from a young man in good health.

The rearrangement joins TRBV7-2 to TRBJ1-5; the D is unclear. V shed 5 bases and J shed 7 bases, with 9 bases lying between them. CDR1 and CDR2 from the germline V gene are SGHTA and FQGNSA. CDR3 length: 12 residues. The CDR3 coding sequence is TGTGCCAGCAGCGGAACTGGCCAGCCCCAGCATTTT. Its translation is CASSGTGQPQHF.

The rearrangement links TRBV29-1 to TRBJ2-1, with D perhaps assigned TRBD1 or TRBD2 (5 bases each). The J call may be in error: the DNA end matches TRBJ2-7 better. CDR3 length: 11 amino acids. Germline V gene lookup returns CDR1 SQVTM and CDR2 ANQGSEA. CDR3 DNA: TGCAGTGGGGGAAGTTACAATGAGCAGTACTTC. Protein sequence: CSGGSYNEQYF.

This sequence joins TRBV6-6 and TRBJ1-6; TRBD1 aligns across 11 bases. V shed 2 bases and J 8 bases; nucleotides not matched to a gene: 2. Germline-derived CDR1 and CDR2 are MNHNY and SVGAGI (reference sequence). There are 15 residues in the CDR3. The CDR3 loop reads CASSYAGQGDSPLHF. As DNA, the CDR3 is TGTGCCAGCAGTTACGCGGGACAGGGGGATTCACCCCTCCACTTT.

This clonotype was counted between two and nine times. The chain uses TRBV28 and TRBJ2-7; D is ambiguous. The CDR3 sequence is 18 residues long. V dropped 0 bases and J dropped 0 bases, with 18 bases sitting between them. Germline V gives CDR1 MDHEN, CDR2 SYDVKM. The CDR3 sequence: CASSLWYNLAGDSYEQYF. The DNA for the CDR3 is TGTGCCAGCAGTTTATGGTATAATTTGGCAGGTGACTCCTACGAGCAGTACTTC.

The CDR3 sequence: CASSLTPGEGYGYTF. The DNA for the CDR3 is TGTGCCAGCAGTTTAACACCAGGGGAAGGTTATGGCTACACCTTC. The chain combines TRBV6-6 with TRBJ1-2; D possibly corresponds to TRBD1 (6 bases). Per germline, CDR1 MNHNY and CDR2 SVGAGI (reference sequence). V was cut by 4 bases and J by 5 bases, with 17 bases left in between. This CDR3 comprises 15 residues.

This clonotype has more than one count but fewer than ten. The genes are TRBV15 and TRBJ2-1; 8 bases are a match to TRBD2. Per germline, CDR1 LNHNV and CDR2 YYDKDF (reference sequence). This CDR3 contains 13 residues. V shed 8 bases and J 3 bases; nucleotides not matched to a gene: 3. CDR3 sequence reads: CATRGTSYNEQFF. The CDR3 region has the DNA TGTGCCACCCGCGGGACTAGCTACAATGAGCAGTTCTTC.

This clonotype was detected only a few times. The chain is built from TRBV4-2 and TRBJ2-7, with D perhaps TRBD2 (6 bases). Trimming removed 4 bases from V and 4 bases from J, with 20 bases in between. Germline V gives CDR1 LGHNA, CDR2 YNFKEQ. CDR3 length equals 16 residues. CDR3 coding DNA: TGTGCCAGCAGCCGCTCGGCCGGGGACGCGGGATACGAGCAGTACTTC. Its protein product is CASSRSAGDAGYEQYF.

This clonotype was seen more than once but under ten times. The chain is built from TRBV7-9 and TRBJ2-3; D is undetermined. Looked up from germline, CDR1 is SEHNR and CDR2 is FQNEAQ (reference sequence). This CDR3 is 14 amino acids long. V was cut by 5 bases and J by 0 bases, with 9 bases left in between. The CDR3 coding sequence is TGTGCCAGCAGCCCTATGACTAGCACAGATACGCAGTATTTT. As protein: CASSPMTSTDTQYF.

CDR3 coding DNA: TGTGCCATCAGTGAGTCGAAAGGACAAAACTTCAATGAGCAGTTCTTC. This sequence encodes CAISESKGQNFNEQFF. The chain joins TRBV10-3 to TRBJ2-1, with a possible D match to TRBD1 (5 bases). Germline loops: CDR1 ENHRY, CDR2 SYGVKD. Trimming left V 0 bases short and J 6 bases short, with 15 bases between. This CDR3 is built from 16 residues.

The rearrangement joins TRBV5-1 to TRBJ1-4; unclear D gene. CDR3 length equals 13 residues. V was clipped by 4 bases and J by 12 bases, with 16 bases between them. Germline assignment: CDR1 SGHRS and CDR2 YFSETQ. The CDR3 loop reads CASSLPGSRELFF. The CDR3 region has the DNA TGCGCCAGCAGCCTTCCAGGCTCCCGGGAACTGTTTTTT.

The V and J genes are TRBV15 and TRBJ2-3; 7 nucleotides agree with TRBD2. The CDR3 totals 16 residues. The V segment lost 0 bases and the J segment 2 bases; nucleotides outside the gene matches: 5. In germline, CDR1 is LNHNV, CDR2 YYDKDF (reference sequence). Here the CDR3 DNA reads TGTGCCACCAGCAGAGATTGGAGCGGGGCCACAGATACGCAGTATTTT. Protein sequence: CATSRDWSGATDTQYF. Looking up the rest from reference TRBV15 and TRBJ2-3 gives the full variable domain: DAMVIQNPRYQVTQFGKPVTLSCSQTLNHNVMYWYQQKSSQAPKLLFHYYDKDFNNEADTPDNFQSRRPNTSFCFLDIRSPGLGDTAMYLCATSRDWSGATDTQYFGPGTRLTVL.

This clonotype has just one count. The chain links TRBV5-1 to TRBJ2-5; D might be TRBD2 (6 bases). The CDR3 is 14 residues long. The germline gives CDR1 SGHRS, CDR2 YFSETQ. The V end lost 6 bases, the J end lost 1 base, and 13 bases lay between the germline ends. This CDR3 reads CASKGGAIQETQYF. CDR3 nucleotides: TGCGCCAGCAAGGGCGGGGCCATCCAAGAGACCCAGTACTTC.

This sequence joins TRBV20-1 and TRBJ2-5; D is ambiguous. Germline CDR1 is DFQATT and CDR2 is SNEGSKA (reference sequence). Deletions cut 1 base from V and 4 bases from J, with 13 bases between. This CDR3 has 14 amino acids. The CDR3 bases are TGCAGTGCTAGAGGCCTGGAACGGAGAGAGACCCAGTACTTC. Translation gives CSARGLERRETQYF.

This chain uses TRBV5-1 with TRBJ2-4; 9 nucleotides align to TRBD1. The last part of the DNA fits TRBJ2-5 better; the J call may be wrong. The CDR3 is made up of 15 amino acids. CDR1 and CDR2 (germline): SGHRS, YFSETQ. DNA of the CDR3: TGCGCCAGCAGCTCCACCGGGACAGGGAAGGAGACCCAGTACTTC. Protein sequence: CASSSTGTGKETQYF.

V usage is TRBV7-6 and J usage is TRBJ1-4; D gene uncertain. Per germline, CDR1 SGHVS and CDR2 FNYEAQ. Trimming cost V 4 bases and J 7 bases, with 7 bases left between them. This CDR3 region has 12 residues. In DNA, the CDR3 is TGTGCCAGCAGCTACGACGGTGAAAAACTGTTTTTT. This codes for CASSYDGEKLFF.

V and J are TRBV20-1 and TRBJ2-2; the match to TRBD1 covers 7 bases. Germline V gene lookup returns CDR1 DFQATT and CDR2 SNEGSKA (reference sequence). V trimming: 1 base; J trimming: 0 bases; junction bases outside the gene matches: 11. This CDR3 has 18 residues. The CDR3 DNA reads TGCAGTGCTAGAGTCCTGACAGGGCTTACCCCGAACACCGGGGAGCTGTTTTTT. Translation gives CSARVLTGLTPNTGELFF.

This clonotype has a single count. V and J are TRBV20-1 and TRBJ2-2; possible D gene TRBD2, 6 bases. The CDR3 totals 15 residues. Germline-derived CDR1 and CDR2 are DFQATT and SNEGSKA (reference sequence). The V end lost 0 bases, the J end lost 4 bases, and 12 bases lay between the germline ends. The chain's CDR3 is CSARDSGPFTGELFF. CDR3 coding DNA: TGCAGTGCTAGAGATAGCGGCCCCTTCACCGGGGAGCTGTTTTTT.

V usage is TRBV20-1 and J usage is TRBJ1-1; D remains ambiguous. The V and J ends lost 0 bases and 2 bases respectively, with 7 bases between them. Germline V gene lookup returns CDR1 DFQATT and CDR2 SNEGSKA (reference sequence). There are 13 residues in the CDR3. The CDR3 spells CSARDVGNTEAFF. CDR3 bases: TGCAGTGCTAGAGACGTCGGAAACACTGAAGCTTTCTTT.

CDR3 sequence (DNA): TGTGCCAGCAGCGCCCCGGGTCCCGGCAATGAGCAGTTCTTC. Its translation is CASSAPGPGNEQFF. This chain connects TRBV9 to TRBJ2-1; D unresolved. Trimming left V 3 bases short and J 6 bases short, with 13 bases between. There are 14 residues in the CDR3. Germline V gives CDR1 SGDLS, CDR2 YYNGEE.

The chain joins TRBV6-7 to TRBJ2-5; D call uncertain. The J call could be wrong; TRBJ2-7 is a better fit for the DNA end. TRBV6-7 is sorted into the ORF group, with uncertain function. The CDR3 extends over 9 amino acids. CDR3 sequence reads: CANSYEQYF. CDR3 DNA sequence: TGTGCCAATTCATACGAGCAGTACTTC.

The V call is TRBV5-1, the J call TRBJ2-1, with 12 bases lining up with TRBD2. Germline V lookup: CDR1 SGHRS, CDR2 YFSETQ. V lost 3 bases to trimming and J lost 8 bases; unmatched junction nucleotides: 12. The CDR3 length is 17 residues. CDR3 region: CASSWARLAGEFDEQFF. The DNA for the CDR3 is TGCGCCAGCAGCTGGGCCCGACTAGCGGGAGAGTTCGATGAGCAGTTCTTC.

V and J are TRBV13 and TRBJ2-7, with D perhaps TRBD2 (5 bases). Trimming left V 3 bases short and J 6 bases short, with 18 bases between. This CDR3 is 15 amino acids long. Germline loops: CDR1 PRHDT, CDR2 FYEKMQ (reference sequence). In nucleotides, the CDR3 is TGTGCCAGCAGCTTCTCGGCTGAGGGCGGACGCGAGCAGTACTTC. Its translation: CASSFSAEGGREQYF.